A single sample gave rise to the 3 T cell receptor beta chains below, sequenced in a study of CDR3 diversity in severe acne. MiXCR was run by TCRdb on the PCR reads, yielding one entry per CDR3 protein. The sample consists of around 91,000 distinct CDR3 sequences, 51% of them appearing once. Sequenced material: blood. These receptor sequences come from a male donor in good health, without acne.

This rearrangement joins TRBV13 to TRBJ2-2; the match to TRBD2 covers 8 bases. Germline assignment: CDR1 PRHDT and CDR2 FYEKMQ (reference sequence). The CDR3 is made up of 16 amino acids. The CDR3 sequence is CARFSSGPIGTGELFF. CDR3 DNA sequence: TGTGCTAGGTTTTCTAGCGGGCCCATAGGAACCGGGGAGCTGTTTTTT.

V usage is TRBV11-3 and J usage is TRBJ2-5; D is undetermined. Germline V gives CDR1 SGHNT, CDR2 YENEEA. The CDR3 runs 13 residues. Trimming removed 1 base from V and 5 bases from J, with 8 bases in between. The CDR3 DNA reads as TGTGCCAGCAGCTTAGGGATTGAGGAGACCCAGTACTTC. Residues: CASSLGIEETQYF. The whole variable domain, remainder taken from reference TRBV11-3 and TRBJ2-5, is EAGVVQSPRYKIIEKKQPVAFWCNPISGHNTLYWYLQNLGQGPELLIRYENEEAVDDSQLPKDRFSAERLKGVDSTLKIQPAELGDSAVYLCASSLGIEETQYFGPGTRLLVL.

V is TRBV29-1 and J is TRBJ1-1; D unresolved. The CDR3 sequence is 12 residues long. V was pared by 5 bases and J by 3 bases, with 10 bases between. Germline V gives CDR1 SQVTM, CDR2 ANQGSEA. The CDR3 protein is CSVSEPYTEAFF. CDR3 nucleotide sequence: TGCAGCGTTTCGGAGCCCTACACTGAAGCTTTCTTT.